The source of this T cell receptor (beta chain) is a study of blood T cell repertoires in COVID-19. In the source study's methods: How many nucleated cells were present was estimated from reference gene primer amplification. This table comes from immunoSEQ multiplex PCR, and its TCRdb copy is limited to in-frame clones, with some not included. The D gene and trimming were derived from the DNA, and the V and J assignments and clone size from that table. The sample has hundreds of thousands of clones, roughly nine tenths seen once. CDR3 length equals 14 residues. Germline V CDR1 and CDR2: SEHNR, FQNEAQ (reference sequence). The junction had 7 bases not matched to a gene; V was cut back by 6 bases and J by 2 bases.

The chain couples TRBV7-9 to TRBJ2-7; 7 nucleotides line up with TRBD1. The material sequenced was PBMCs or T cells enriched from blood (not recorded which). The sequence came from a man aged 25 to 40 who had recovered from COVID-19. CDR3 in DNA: TGTGCCAGCAGACCTCGGGACAGCCCCTACGAGCAGTACTTC. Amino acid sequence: CASRPRDSPYEQYF.